This is a list of T cell receptor beta chains from one sample in a study of persistence of HIV-infected CD4 T cells. TCRdb keeps only in-frame clones here, not all; method: immunoSEQ multiplex PCR. The sample records approximately 27,000 clones, around 82% being singletons. These receptors lack a known antigen. Source: CD4+ T cells sorted from PBMCs after roughly 20-hour stimulation, taken from a patient who received antiretroviral therapy. These receptors came from an adult woman with HIV who was CMV-seropositive. CDR3s include the opening cysteine and the closing phenylalanine or tryptophan. D genes are given only for firm matches. The size field is filled for only some rows; it gives once, few, many or a size class.

CDR3 length: 17; J gene: TRBJ2-1; clone size: -; V gene: TRBV27; D gene: TRBD2; CDR3 DNA: TGTGCCAGCAGTCCAGGGACTAGCCGTAGCTCCTACAATGAGCAGTTCTTC; CDR3 protein: CASSPGTSRSSYNEQFF
CDR3 length: 14; J gene: TRBJ2-1; clone size: once; V gene: TRBV5-1; D gene: TRBD1; CDR3 DNA: TGCGCCAGCGCACCGGGACAGGGGGCGTACGAGCAGTTCTTC; CDR3 protein: CASAPGQGAYEQFF
CDR3 length: 15; J gene: TRBJ2-7; clone size: -; V gene: TRBV7-7; D gene: TRBD2; CDR3 DNA: TGTGCTAGCAGCTTAGGACTAGCGGAGGACTACGAGCAGTACTTC; CDR3 protein: CASSLGLAEDYEQYF
CDR3 length: 16; J gene: TRBJ1-3; clone size: -; V gene: TRBV12-5; D gene: -; CDR3 DNA: TGTGCTAGTGCCCCACGAGGAGGGGGCTCTGGAAACACCATATATTTT; CDR3 protein: CASAPRGGGSGNTIYF
CDR3 length: 15; J gene: TRBJ1-6; clone size: few; V gene: TRBV6-5; D gene: -; CDR3 DNA: TGTGCCAGCAGTAGGGGGAGCTCCTATAATTCACCCCTCCACTTT; CDR3 protein: CASSRGSSYNSPLHF
CDR3 length: 16; J gene: TRBJ2-1; clone size: -; V gene: TRBV30; D gene: -; CDR3 DNA: TGTGCCTGGAGCCCTCTCTTCGGTGAAGACTACAATGAGCAGTTCTTC; CDR3 protein: CAWSPLFGEDYNEQFF
CDR3 length: 13; J gene: TRBJ1-6; clone size: few; V gene: TRBV29-1; D gene: -; CDR3 DNA: TGCAGCGTAGCCGGGTCCCAAGGTTCACCCCTCCACTTT; CDR3 protein: CSVAGSQGSPLHF
CDR3 length: 16; J gene: TRBJ1-3; clone size: -; V gene: TRBV5-1; D gene: -; CDR3 DNA: TGCGCCAGCAGCCCGAGCGGGACGGACTCTGGAAACACCATATATTTT; CDR3 protein: CASSPSGTDSGNTIYF
CDR3 length: 17; J gene: TRBJ2-1; clone size: -; V gene: TRBV3-1/TRBV3-2; D gene: -; CDR3 DNA: TGTGCCAGCAGCCAAGAAGTGGCGACTTCTCCCCGCAATGAGCAGTTCTTC; CDR3 protein: CASSQEVATSPRNEQFF
CDR3 length: 15; J gene: TRBJ1-3; clone size: -; V gene: TRBV5-1; D gene: -; CDR3 DNA: TGCGCCAGCAGCCCTCAGTTTCCCTCTGGAAACACCATATATTTT; CDR3 protein: CASSPQFPSGNTIYF
CDR3 length: 14; J gene: TRBJ1-1; clone size: -; V gene: TRBV9; D gene: -; CDR3 DNA: TGTGCCAGCAGCGTAGGGACAGAAGCCACTGAAGCTTTCTTT; CDR3 protein: CASSVGTEATEAFF
CDR3 length: 14; J gene: TRBJ1-1; clone size: -; V gene: TRBV30; D gene: -; CDR3 DNA: TGTGCCTGGAGCGTGGGGGGGCGCGGCACTGAAGCTTTCTTT; CDR3 protein: CAWSVGGRGTEAFF
CDR3 length: 15; J gene: TRBJ2-1; clone size: -; V gene: TRBV9; D gene: -; CDR3 DNA: TGTGCCAGCAGCGCGGGACTTCCCTCGCACAATGAGCAGTTCTTC; CDR3 protein: CASSAGLPSHNEQFF
CDR3 length: 11; J gene: TRBJ1-6; clone size: -; V gene: TRBV30; D gene: -; CDR3 DNA: TGTGCCTGGGGGGATAATTCACCCCTCCACTTT; CDR3 protein: CAWGDNSPLHF
CDR3 length: 16; J gene: TRBJ2-1; clone size: few; V gene: TRBV4-1; D gene: TRBD2; CDR3 DNA: TGCGCCAGCAGCCTACTGAGCGGGGGGGCCTACAATGAGCAGTTCTTC; CDR3 protein: CASSLLSGGAYNEQFF
CDR3 length: 13; J gene: TRBJ1-2; clone size: -; V gene: TRBV30; D gene: -; CDR3 DNA: TGTGCCTGGAGTGTACAGAGGGTTGAGGGCTACACCTTC; CDR3 protein: CAWSVQRVEGYTF
CDR3 length: 13; J gene: TRBJ1-3; clone size: once; V gene: TRBV30; D gene: -; CDR3 DNA: TGTGCCTGGAGTTCGAGCCCTGGAAACACCATATATTTT; CDR3 protein: CAWSSSPGNTIYF
CDR3 length: 13; J gene: TRBJ1-1; clone size: -; V gene: TRBV15; D gene: -; CDR3 DNA: TGTGCCACCAGCAGATACAAGAACACTGAAGCTTTCTTT; CDR3 protein: CATSRYKNTEAFF
CDR3 length: 13; J gene: TRBJ1-2; clone size: few; V gene: TRBV12-3/TRBV12-4; D gene: TRBD1; CDR3 DNA: TGTGCCAGCATTACAGGGGGCAACTATGGCTACACCTTC; CDR3 protein: CASITGGNYGYTF
CDR3 length: 15; J gene: TRBJ1-2; clone size: once; V gene: TRBV24-1; D gene: -; CDR3 DNA: TGTGCCACCAGTGATGAGACGGGAGCTAACTATGGCTACACCTTC; CDR3 protein: CATSDETGANYGYTF
CDR3 length: 14; J gene: TRBJ1-1; clone size: -; V gene: TRBV5-1; D gene: -; CDR3 DNA: TGCGCCAGCAGTTCTAGGCCATCAAACACTGAAGCTTTCTTT; CDR3 protein: CASSSRPSNTEAFF
CDR3 length: 15; J gene: TRBJ1-3; clone size: few; V gene: TRBV5-5; D gene: -; CDR3 DNA: TGTGCCAGCAGAGGGACATTTATCTCTGGAAACACCATATATTTT; CDR3 protein: CASRGTFISGNTIYF
CDR3 length: 13; J gene: TRBJ1-1; clone size: -; V gene: TRBV20-1; D gene: -; CDR3 DNA: TGCAGTGCGAGTGTCGGGAAGAACACTGAAGCTTTCTTT; CDR3 protein: CSASVGKNTEAFF
CDR3 length: 13; J gene: TRBJ1-6; clone size: -; V gene: TRBV2; D gene: -; CDR3 DNA: TGTGCCAGCACACAGGGAAGGAATTCACCCCTCCACTTT; CDR3 protein: CASTQGRNSPLHF
CDR3 length: 16; J gene: TRBJ1-2; clone size: -; V gene: TRBV4-2; D gene: TRBD1; CDR3 DNA: TGTGCCAGCAGCCAAGCAGGGACAGGGGGCTTCTATGGCTACACCTTC; CDR3 protein: CASSQAGTGGFYGYTF
CDR3 length: 17; J gene: TRBJ2-2; clone size: -; V gene: TRBV4-2; D gene: TRBD1; CDR3 DNA: TGTGCCAGCAGCCAAGTCGGGACAGGATCCGGCACCGGGGAGCTGTTTTTT; CDR3 protein: CASSQVGTGSGTGELFF
CDR3 length: 14; J gene: TRBJ1-2; clone size: once; V gene: TRBV5-5; D gene: -; CDR3 DNA: TGTGCCAGCAGCTTGGATAGTGCTAACTATGGCTACACCTTC; CDR3 protein: CASSLDSANYGYTF
CDR3 length: 11; J gene: TRBJ2-1; clone size: -; V gene: TRBV6-6; D gene: -; CDR3 DNA: TGTGCCAGCAGTCCCTTCAATGAGCAGTTCTTC; CDR3 protein: CASSPFNEQFF
CDR3 length: 13; J gene: TRBJ1-1; clone size: -; V gene: TRBV10-3; D gene: -; CDR3 DNA: TGTGCCATCAGTGGACATAGCAACACTGAAGCTTTCTTT; CDR3 protein: CAISGHSNTEAFF
CDR3 length: 13; J gene: TRBJ2-3; clone size: -; V gene: TRBV6-5; D gene: -; CDR3 DNA: TGTGCCACCTACTTTGGGGACACAGATACGCAGTATTTT; CDR3 protein: CATYFGDTDTQYF
CDR3 length: 17; J gene: TRBJ2-5; clone size: -; V gene: TRBV4-2; D gene: -; CDR3 DNA: TGTGCCAGCAGCCAAGAGGGGACCCTGACGGGGCAAGAGACCCAGTACTTC; CDR3 protein: CASSQEGTLTGQETQYF
CDR3 length: 20; J gene: TRBJ2-3; clone size: -; V gene: TRBV24-1; D gene: TRBD1; CDR3 DNA: TGTGCCACCAGTGATTTGAATTCAGGGAAGGGGGACAGGGGCACAGATACGCAGTATTTT; CDR3 protein: CATSDLNSGKGDRGTDTQYF
CDR3 length: 13; J gene: TRBJ1-6; clone size: once; V gene: TRBV12-3/TRBV12-4; D gene: -; CDR3 DNA: TGTGCCAGCAGTCCGCGCGGGGAATCACCCCTCCACTTT; CDR3 protein: CASSPRGESPLHF
CDR3 length: 17; J gene: TRBJ2-7; clone size: -; V gene: TRBV24-1; D gene: TRBD1; CDR3 DNA: TGTGCCACCAGTGACCCCGTTTCGGACAGGGCCCACTACGAGCAGTACTTC; CDR3 protein: CATSDPVSDRAHYEQYF
CDR3 length: 15; J gene: TRBJ2-7; clone size: -; V gene: TRBV9; D gene: -; CDR3 DNA: TGTGCCAGCAGCTTCCAGCCCGGGAGCTCCTACGAGCAGTACTTC; CDR3 protein: CASSFQPGSSYEQYF
CDR3 length: 13; J gene: TRBJ1-1; clone size: -; V gene: TRBV28; D gene: -; CDR3 DNA: TGTGCCAGTAAGGAGCCGGTGAACACTGAAGCTTTCTTT; CDR3 protein: CASKEPVNTEAFF
CDR3 length: 16; J gene: TRBJ1-5; clone size: -; V gene: TRBV6-5; D gene: -; CDR3 DNA: TGTGCCAGCAGTTACTCAGGGAGCACAAGCAATCAGCCCCAGCATTTT; CDR3 protein: CASSYSGSTSNQPQHF
CDR3 length: 14; J gene: TRBJ1-5; clone size: -; V gene: TRBV7-8; D gene: -; CDR3 DNA: TGTGCCAGCAGCTTATCGGGGGGTTCCCAGCCCCAGCATTTT; CDR3 protein: CASSLSGGSQPQHF
CDR3 length: 15; J gene: TRBJ1-1; clone size: -; V gene: TRBV2; D gene: -; CDR3 DNA: TGTGCCAGCAGGGATTGGGGACTTACGAACACTGAAGCTTTCTTT; CDR3 protein: CASRDWGLTNTEAFF
CDR3 length: 13; J gene: TRBJ1-5; clone size: -; V gene: TRBV12-3/TRBV12-4; D gene: -; CDR3 DNA: TGTGCCAGCAGACAAGATACAGGACAGCCCCAGCATTTT; CDR3 protein: CASRQDTGQPQHF
CDR3 length: 12; J gene: TRBJ1-1; clone size: few; V gene: TRBV3-1/TRBV3-2; D gene: -; CDR3 DNA: TGTGCCACCCGAGAGGGGGAAGGTAGGGCTTTCTTT; CDR3 protein: CATREGEGRAFF
CDR3 length: 14; J gene: TRBJ2-2; clone size: -; V gene: TRBV30; D gene: TRBD1; CDR3 DNA: TGTGCCTGGAGTCGACAGGGTGGCACCGGGGAGCTGTTTTTT; CDR3 protein: CAWSRQGGTGELFF
CDR3 length: 14; J gene: TRBJ1-3; clone size: -; V gene: TRBV5-1; D gene: -; CDR3 DNA: TGCGCCAGCAGCGTATCTTCCTCTGGAAACACCATATATTTT; CDR3 protein: CASSVSSSGNTIYF